The clone carrying this T cell receptor (beta chain) was seen ten or more times. Its matching antigen is unknown. This sample stems from a study of regulatory T cells in long-lasting Graves disease. Regarding the study as a whole: Persistent Graves' patients showed less TCR diversity than newly diagnosed patients showed. Limited samples may have lowered accuracy. More public clonotypes were shared by persistent patients (approximately 3,000) than by new patients (about 970).

Both iRepertoire HTBI primers and Arm-PCR of CDR3 regions were used to build the TCR beta libraries. TCRdb redid the calling of the multiplex PCR reads with MiXCR, one entry per CDR3 protein. This sample has 300,000 to 450,000 distinct CDR3 sequences, with 15% to 17% found just once. The CDR3 sequence is 17 residues long. The germline gives CDR1 DFQATT, CDR2 SNEGSKA (reference sequence). V lost 4 bases to trimming and J lost 1 base; unmatched junction nucleotides: 7. Time point reported: newly diagnosed GD, antithyroid drugs for less than 3 months. PBMC RNA was the source of the TCR library. Enrollment of patients was through an endocrinology department in Xi'an, China.

Specimen: peripheral blood mononuclear cells (PBMCs), collected at new diagnosis, from a patient treated with antithyroid drugs. The sequence came from a female donor with Graves disease. The chain recombines TRBV20-1 with TRBJ2-3, with 14 nucleotides matching TRBD2. The CDR3 coding sequence is TGCAGTGCTATGACTAGCGGGGGGGCAGGGGGCACAGATACGCAGTATTTT. Amino acids: CSAMTSGGAGGTDTQYF.